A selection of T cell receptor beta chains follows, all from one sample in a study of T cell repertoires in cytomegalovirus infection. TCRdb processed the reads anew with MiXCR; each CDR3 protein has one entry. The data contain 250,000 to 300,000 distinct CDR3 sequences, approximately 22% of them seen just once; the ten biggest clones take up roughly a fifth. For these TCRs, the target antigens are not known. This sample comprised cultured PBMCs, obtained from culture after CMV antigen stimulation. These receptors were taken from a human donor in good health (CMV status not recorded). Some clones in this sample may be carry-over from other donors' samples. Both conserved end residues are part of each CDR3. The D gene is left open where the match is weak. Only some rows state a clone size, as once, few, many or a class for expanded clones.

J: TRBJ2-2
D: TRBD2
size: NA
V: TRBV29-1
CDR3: CSVDGTITGELFF
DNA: TGCAGCGTTGATGGGACTATTACCGGGGAGCTGTTTTTT

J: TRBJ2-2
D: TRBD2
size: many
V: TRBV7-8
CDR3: CASRLSRGGNTGELFF
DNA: TGTGCCAGCAGACTCTCTCGGGGGGGGAACACCGGGGAGCTGTTTTTT

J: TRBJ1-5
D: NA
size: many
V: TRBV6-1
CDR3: CASSTAPFNQPQHF
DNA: TGTGCCAGCTCGACGGCCCCTTTTAATCAGCCCCAGCATTTT

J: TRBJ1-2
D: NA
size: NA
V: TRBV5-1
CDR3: CASSGQSVYGYTF
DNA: TGCGCCAGCAGCGGACAAAGTGTCTATGGCTACACCTTC

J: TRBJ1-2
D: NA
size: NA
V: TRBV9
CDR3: CASSVGGAQNYGYTF
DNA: TGTGCCAGCAGCGTAGGGGGGGCGCAGAACTATGGCTACACCTTC

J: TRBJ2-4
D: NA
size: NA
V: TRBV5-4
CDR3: CASSLGGENIQYF
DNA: TGTGCCAGCAGCTTGGGAGGGGAAAACATTCAGTACTTC

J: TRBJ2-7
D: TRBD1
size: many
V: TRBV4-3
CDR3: CASSQDWGQGMYEQYF
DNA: TGCGCCAGCAGCCAAGATTGGGGACAGGGTATGTACGAGCAGTACTTC

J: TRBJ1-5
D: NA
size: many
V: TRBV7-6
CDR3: CASSLQSGLNQPQHF
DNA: TGTGCCAGCAGCCTCCAGTCGGGGCTGAATCAGCCCCAGCATTTT

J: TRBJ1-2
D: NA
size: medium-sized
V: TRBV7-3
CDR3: CASSPGTRAGGYTF
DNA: TGTGCCAGCAGCCCGGGGACACGAGCTGGTGGCTACACCTTC

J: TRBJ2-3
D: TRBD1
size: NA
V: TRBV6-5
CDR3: CASSRTGAMGDTQYF
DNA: TGTGCCAGCAGTAGGACAGGGGCTATGGGCGATACGCAGTATTTT

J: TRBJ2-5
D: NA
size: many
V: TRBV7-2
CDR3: CASSLAGAERETQYF
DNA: TGTGCCAGCAGCTTAGCGGGGGCGGAACGGGAGACCCAGTACTTC

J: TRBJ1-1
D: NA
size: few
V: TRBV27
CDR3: CASSLWGVKTEAFF
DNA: TGTGCCAGCAGTTTGTGGGGGGTGAAGACTGAAGCTTTCTTT

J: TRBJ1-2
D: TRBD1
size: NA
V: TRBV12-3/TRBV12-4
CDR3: CASSLGTVPYGYTF
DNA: TGTGCCAGCAGCCTCGGGACAGTCCCCTATGGCTACACCTTC

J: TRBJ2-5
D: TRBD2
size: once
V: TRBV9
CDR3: CASSVVDFAGGTQYF
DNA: TGTGCCAGCAGCGTAGTGGACTTCGCGGGAGGGACCCAGTACTTC

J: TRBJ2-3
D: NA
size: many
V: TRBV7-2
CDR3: CASSLLTRASTDTQYF
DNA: TGTGCCAGCAGCTTATTAACGCGTGCTAGCACAGATACGCAGTATTTT

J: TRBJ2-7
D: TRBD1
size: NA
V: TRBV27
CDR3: CASSVLGTGDYEQYF
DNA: TGTGCCAGCAGTGTATTGGGGACAGGAGACTACGAGCAGTACTTC

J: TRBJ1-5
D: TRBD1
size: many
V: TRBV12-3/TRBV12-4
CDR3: CASSSGQADQPQHF
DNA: TGTGCCAGCAGTTCCGGACAGGCGGATCAGCCCCAGCATTTT

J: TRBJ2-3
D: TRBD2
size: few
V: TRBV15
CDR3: CATSRVLFSGRSADTQYF
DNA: TGTGCCACCAGCAGGGTCTTGTTTAGCGGGAGAAGTGCAGATACGCAGTATTTT

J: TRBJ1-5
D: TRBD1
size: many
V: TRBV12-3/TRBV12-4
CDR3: CASSLGGRSGTADSNQPQHF
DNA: TGTGCCAGCAGTTTAGGCGGGCGAAGTGGGACAGCTGATAGCAATCAGCCCCAGCATTTT

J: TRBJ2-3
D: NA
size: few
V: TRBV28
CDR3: CASSTPSRNTQYF
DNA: TGTGCCAGCAGTACCCCCAGTCGCAATACGCAGTATTTT

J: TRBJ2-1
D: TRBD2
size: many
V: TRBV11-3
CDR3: CASSSGLADVGEQFF
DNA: TGTGCCAGCAGCTCGGGACTAGCCGATGTAGGTGAGCAGTTCTTC

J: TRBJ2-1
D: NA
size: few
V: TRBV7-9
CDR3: CASSFWGVSETATYNEQFF
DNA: TGTGCCAGCAGCTTCTGGGGGGTCTCGGAGACAGCAACTTACAATGAGCAGTTCTTC

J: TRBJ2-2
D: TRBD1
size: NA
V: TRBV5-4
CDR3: CASSLGTGMAGELFF
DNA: TGTGCCAGCAGCCTAGGGACAGGGATGGCCGGGGAGCTGTTTTTT

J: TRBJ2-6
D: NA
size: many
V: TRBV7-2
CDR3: CASSLVKTFSGANVLTF
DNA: TGTGCCAGCAGCTTAGTGAAAACGTTCTCTGGGGCCAACGTCCTGACTTTC

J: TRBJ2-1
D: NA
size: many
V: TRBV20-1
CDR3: CSTLGNRINEQFF
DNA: TGCAGTACTCTCGGGAATCGGATCAATGAGCAGTTCTTC

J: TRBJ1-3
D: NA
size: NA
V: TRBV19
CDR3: CASSHTDGNTIYF
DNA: TGTGCCAGTAGTCACACAGACGGAAACACCATATATTTT

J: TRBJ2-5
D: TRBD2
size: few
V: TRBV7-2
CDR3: CASSASSGRGETQYF
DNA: TGTGCCAGCAGCGCCTCCAGCGGGAGGGGAGAGACCCAGTACTTC

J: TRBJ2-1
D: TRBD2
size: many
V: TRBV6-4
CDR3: CASSDSSSGSNEQFF
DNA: TGTGCCAGCAGTGACTCGTCTAGCGGGAGCAATGAGCAGTTCTTC

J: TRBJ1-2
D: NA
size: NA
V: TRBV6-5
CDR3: CASSNPGFGGMGYGYTF
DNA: TGTGCCAGCAGTAACCCCGGATTCGGAGGGATGGGCTATGGCTACACCTTC

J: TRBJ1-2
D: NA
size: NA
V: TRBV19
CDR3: CAGQDANYGYTF
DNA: TGTGCCGGACAAGACGCTAACTATGGCTACACCTTC

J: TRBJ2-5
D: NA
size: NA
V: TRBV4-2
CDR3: CASSRPGTRETQYF
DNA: TGTGCCAGCAGCAGACCCGGGACTCGAGAGACCCAGTACTTC

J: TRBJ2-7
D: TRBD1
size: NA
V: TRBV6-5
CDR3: CASSETGNSYEQYF
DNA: TGTGCCAGCAGTGAGACAGGGAATTCCTACGAGCAGTACTTC

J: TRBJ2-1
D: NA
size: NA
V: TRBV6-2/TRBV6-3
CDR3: CASRKLFVPFF
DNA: TGTGCCAGCAGGAAACTCTTTGTCCCGTTCTTC

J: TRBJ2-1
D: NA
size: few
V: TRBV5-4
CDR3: CASSLDLGGRDEQFF
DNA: TGTGCCAGCAGCTTGGATCTCGGGGGACGGGATGAGCAGTTCTTC

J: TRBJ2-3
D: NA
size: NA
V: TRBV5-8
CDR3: CASSLEEGVDTQYF
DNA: TGTGCCAGCAGCTTGGAAGAGGGAGTGGATACGCAGTATTTT

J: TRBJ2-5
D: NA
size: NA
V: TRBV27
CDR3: CASRGPSETQYF
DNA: TGTGCCAGCAGGGGGCCTAGTGAGACCCAGTACTTC

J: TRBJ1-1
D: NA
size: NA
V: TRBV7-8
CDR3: CASTPRFSGGTTEAFF
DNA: TGTGCCAGCACCCCTAGGTTCAGCGGAGGTACCACTGAAGCTTTCTTT

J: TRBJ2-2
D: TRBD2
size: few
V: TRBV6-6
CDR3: CASSYLGLAGGKTGELFF
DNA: TGTGCCAGCAGTTACTTAGGACTAGCGGGAGGGAAGACCGGGGAGCTGTTTTTT

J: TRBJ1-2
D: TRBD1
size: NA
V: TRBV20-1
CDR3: CSALTGATDYGYTF
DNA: TGCAGTGCTCTGACAGGGGCCACCGACTATGGCTACACCTTC

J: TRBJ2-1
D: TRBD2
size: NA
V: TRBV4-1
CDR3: CASSQGVGGRVVEQFF
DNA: TGCGCCAGCAGCCAAGGGGTGGGCGGGAGGGTGGTTGAGCAGTTCTTC

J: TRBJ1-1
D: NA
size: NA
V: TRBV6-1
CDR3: CASSDDLVNTEAFF
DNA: TGTGCCAGCAGCGACGACTTGGTGAACACTGAAGCTTTCTTT

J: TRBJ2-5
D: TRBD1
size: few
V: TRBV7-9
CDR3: CASSLMGQGRETQYF
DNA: TGTGCCAGCAGCCTAATGGGACAGGGACGAGAGACCCAGTACTTC

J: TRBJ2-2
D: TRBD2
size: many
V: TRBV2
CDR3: CASNVIAGEDGELFF
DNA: TGTGCCAGCAATGTGATAGCGGGAGAGGACGGGGAGCTGTTTTTT

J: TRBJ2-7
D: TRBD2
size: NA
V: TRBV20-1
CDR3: CSAFSGLAGGSTYEQYF
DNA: TGCAGTGCTTTCTCCGGACTAGCGGGAGGGTCCACCTACGAGCAGTACTTC

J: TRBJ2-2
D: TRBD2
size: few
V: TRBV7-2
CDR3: CASSSRTSANTGELFF
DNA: TGTGCCAGCAGCAGCCGGACTAGCGCGAACACCGGGGAGCTGTTTTTT

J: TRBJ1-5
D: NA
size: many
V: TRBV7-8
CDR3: CASSSTTTGNQPQHF
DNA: TGTGCCAGCAGCTCGACCACGACGGGCAATCAGCCCCAGCATTTT

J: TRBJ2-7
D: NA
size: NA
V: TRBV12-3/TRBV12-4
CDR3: CASSFRAGPNEQYF
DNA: TGTGCCAGCAGTTTCCGGGCAGGTCCCAACGAGCAGTACTTC

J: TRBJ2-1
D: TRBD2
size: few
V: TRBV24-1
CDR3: CATSGSGRGEQFF
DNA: TGTGCCACCAGTGGCAGCGGGAGGGGTGAGCAGTTCTTC

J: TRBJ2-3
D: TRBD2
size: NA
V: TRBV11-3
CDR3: CASSAGGTDTQYF
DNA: TGTGCCAGCTCCGCGGGAGGGACAGATACGCAGTATTTT